Here is one T cell receptor beta chain with its context. The target of this receptor is not known. No much larger clone exists at a distance of one base, and base qualities are not known. The CDR3 regions of human TCRbeta chains were analyzed by immunosequencing. The original pipeline was this. Repertoire TCRs were matched against a reference library of SARS-CoV-2-specific TCRs generated with the MIRA antigen-specificity platform. Breadth was defined as the fraction of unique TCRs that were SARS-CoV-2-associated. Depth was defined as the fraction of total T cells that were SARS-CoV-2-associated. Using the MIRA data, each spike-specific TCR was mapped to the spike region that the TCR reacts to and placed in a CD4 or CD8 class. Log10-transformed breadth and depth values were compared by one-way ANOVA with Sidak's multiple comparisons tests. This is the immuneACCESS table as TCRdb keeps it, with only in-frame sequences that have V and J called. A part of the clones is gone; compared with another copy, unresolved V genes explain less than half, and the rest is unexplained. V and J calls and clone size follow that table, whereas D and trimming were derived from the DNA. The sample table shows about 120,000 clones, and roughly nine tenths are seen once. Of the sample, under 4% is held by the ten largest clones.

Trimming costs V 3 bases and J 5 bases, and their ends lie 10 bases apart. Looking up the germline V gene (reference sequence) yields CDR1 LNHDA and CDR2 SQIVND. The cysteine opens and the phenylalanine closes a CDR3 of 13 amino acids. Here the CDR3 DNA is all that survives: 39 bases in frame from base 1. The sample is drawn from a study of T cell responses to AZD1222 COVID-19 vaccine (dated by TCRdb to 2020 to 2022). In terms of the full investigation: Because spike-specific TCR depth and breadth did not differ between the two schedules, AZD1222 recipients who got a second dose at roughly 4 weeks were pooled with those who got a second dose at roughly 12 weeks. TCR sequencing covered more than 230 trial participants: 200 to 210 given two doses of AZD1222 and around 25 given two doses of MenACWY control vaccine. Trial participants were enrolled into age subgroups of 18-55, 56-69 and 70-plus years, which contained 148, 28 and 57 TCR-sequenced participants, respectively. Overall study outcomes, separate from this receptor: The 56-69-year group was small, and its depth increase did not reach significance, likely because of low power. A significant rise in spike-specific TCR breadth and depth was observed after two AZD1222 doses relative to day 0 and relative to MenACWY recipients. Because no samples from the day 14 peak response were available, repertoires could be characterized only after the peak T cell response. Reportedly, close to half of the unique spike-specific TCRs recognized epitopes lying outside the regions that are mutated in the B.1.351 and B.1.1.7 variants. Only five to seven AZD1222 recipients were SARS-CoV-2 seropositive at baseline, limiting conclusions about previously exposed vaccinees. Participants were mostly white British and included more females than males, and it was suggested by the authors that clonal diversity may have been underestimated. CD4 TCRs associated with the vaccine covered the entire spike protein, and the dominant responses were in regions 160-218 and 743-854.

The intended sense of this specimen's time point label: baseline before first vaccination. Vaccinee samples came from UK trials COV001 and COV002, including a single-blind randomized controlled phase 2/3 trial of AZD1222 (ChAdOx1 nCoV-19) in healthy adults. Trial participant PBMC samples were collected at day 0 and day 28 after the second dose for TCRbeta chain sequencing. The rearrangement combines TRBV19 with TRBJ2-5, with the D gene uncertain. The sample consisted of peripheral blood, taken on day 0 of AZD1222 vaccination. This sequence was found in an adult in good health. The nucleotide sequence reads TGTGCCAGTAGTATTAAGGGATTCGAGACCCAGTACTTC. This encodes CASSIKGFETQYF.